These 21 T cell receptor beta chains were all obtained from the same sample, sequenced in a study of tumor-infiltrating lymphocytes in primary liver carcinoma. Germline DNA was also extracted, with blood RNA taken from unsorted whole blood. Using a constant-region primer together with ProtoScript II reverse transcriptase, TCR beta cDNA was made from about 500 ng of total RNA. What produced the TCR beta libraries was three nested multiplex PCR rounds using slightly modified ARM-PCR. TRBV1-TRBV30 forward and Cbeta reverse primers drove the first two roughly 10-cycle rounds. TCRdb fed the multiplex PCR reads into MiXCR, producing one record per CDR3 protein. The table lists around 330,000 distinct CDR3 sequences, approximately 58% of them singletons. Sequencing used peripheral blood. The receptor source for this set is a woman in her 30s with primary liver carcinoma and hepatitis B virus infection.

Regarding this clonotype: Possible read error: a much larger clone is one base away. This chain connects TRBV29-1 to TRBJ1-2; perhaps TRBD1 as D (6 bases). The V and J ends lost 4 bases and 8 bases respectively, with 20 bases between them. The CDR3 is made up of 14 amino acids. Germline CDR1 and CDR2: SQVTM and ANQGSEA. This chain's CDR3 is CSVAGVDGPRGYTF. DNA of the CDR3: TGCAGCGTTGCAGGGGTAGATGGCCCTCGGGGCTACACCTTC.

The chain couples TRBV12-3 or TRBV12-4 to TRBJ2-7; possibly TRBD2 for D (6 bases). The CDR3 runs to 14 residues. The V end was cut by 3 bases, the J end by 6 bases, with 15 bases between. The CDR3 is CASSFGGQACEQYF. The CDR3 DNA reads TGTGCCAGCAGTTTCGGGGGTCAAGCCTGCGAGCAGTACTTC.

This clonotype was counted between two and nine times. This may be a read error: a much more frequent sequence differs by one nucleotide. The chain uses TRBV6-5 and TRBJ2-6; D gene ambiguous. Germline-derived CDR1 and CDR2 are MNHEY and SVGAGI. Trimming took off 6 bases at V and 0 bases at J, with 15 bases between the two ends. The CDR3 sequence is 17 residues long. This chain's CDR3 is CASRPRNTYSGANVLTF. DNA of the CDR3: TGTGCCAGCAGGCCCCGGAACACCTACTCTGGGGCCAACGTCCTGACTTTC.

The sample holds a few counts of this clonotype. The CDR3 DNA sequence: TGTGCCAGCAGCCAAGGACCGTCGTTTAACTATGGCTACACCTTC. It encodes CASSQGPSFNYGYTF. This chain joins TRBV14 and TRBJ1-2; no reliable D call. Germline loops: CDR1 SGHDN, CDR2 FVKESK. The V gene lost 1 base and the J gene lost 1 base, with 10 bases spanning the gap. The CDR3 spans 15 residues.

On this clonotype itself: The junction shows a germline mismatch at one end, possibly a read error. The chain couples TRBV11-2 to TRBJ2-7; 8 positions match TRBD1. The CDR3 extends over 15 amino acids. The germline CDR1 and CDR2 sequences are SGHAT and FQNNGV. CDR3 protein: CASNLRSTGENEQYF. The CDR3, as DNA: TGTGCCAGCAACTTACGATCGACAGGGGAAAACGAGCAGTACTTC.

Of note for this clonotype: A read error may be the cause here, since a much bigger clone is one base away. The chain couples TRBV29-1 to TRBJ2-5, with TRBD2 as a possible D gene (5 bases). The germline CDR1 and CDR2 sequences are SQVTM and ANQGSEA. Trimming took off 4 bases at V and 7 bases at J, with 25 bases between the two ends. The length of the CDR3 is 16 residues. CDR3: CSVGTQRRRLGGTQYF. For the CDR3, the DNA is TGCAGCGTTGGGACTCAGAGACGTAGACTTGGAGGGACCCAGTACTTC.

The sample holds one count of this clonotype. The V call is TRBV12-3 or TRBV12-4, the J call TRBJ1-5; D is perhaps TRBD1 (5 bases). The CDR3 totals 12 residues. V lost 9 bases to trimming and J lost 6 bases, with 12 bases between them. The CDR3, as DNA: TGTGCCAGAAGTCTTAGGGGTCAGCCCCAGCATTTT. This codes for CARSLRGQPQHF.

With respect to this clonotype: At one end the junction does not follow the germline gene, possibly because of a read error. The chain has TRBV7-2 and TRBJ2-3; TRBD2 matches 9 bases. The germline CDR1 and CDR2 sequences are SGHTA and FQGNSA. The CDR3 totals 16 residues. The CDR3: CASSPIWAGGPDMQYF. The CDR3 nucleotides read TGTGCCAGCAGCCCCATCTGGGCGGGAGGGCCAGATATGCAGTATTTT.

The V gene is TRBV20-1, the J gene TRBJ2-1; D not certain. CDR1 and CDR2 from the germline V gene are DFQATT and SNEGSKA (reference sequence). The CDR3 is 11 amino acids. The chain's CDR3 is CRLLYGNEQFF. Here the CDR3 DNA reads TGCAGATTACTCTACGGGAATGAGCAGTTCTTC.

With respect to this clonotype: Being one base from a much bigger clone, this may be a read error. V gene TRBV14 combines with J gene TRBJ2-7; no reliable D call. The germline gives CDR1 SGHDN, CDR2 FVKESK. There are 10 residues in the CDR3. This chain's CDR3 is CARAAYKQYF. The CDR3 nucleotides read TGTGCCAGGGCTGCCTACAAGCAGTACTTC. Filled out from reference TRBV14 and TRBJ2-7, the complete variable domain reads EAGVTQFPSHSVIEKGQTVTLRCDPISGHDNLYWYRRVMGKEIKFLLHFVKESKQDESGMPNNRFLAERTGGTYSTLKVQPAELEDSGVYFCARAAYKQYFGPGTRLTVT.

V gene TRBV7-8 combines with J gene TRBJ2-4, with D possibly matching TRBD1 (5 bases). Germline CDR1 and CDR2: SGHVS and FQNEAQ. V lost 5 bases to trimming and J lost 7 bases, with 9 bases between them. CDR3 size: 12 residues. The CDR3 DNA follows: TGTGCCAGCAGCCCCCAGGGTAACATTCAGTACTTC. It translates to CASSPQGNIQYF. The variable domain in full, with the rest retrieved from reference TRBV7-8 and TRBJ2-4, is GAGVSQSPRYKVAKRGQDVALRCDPISGHVSLFWYQQALGQGPEFLTYFQNEAQLDKSGLPSDRFFAERPEGSVSTLKIQRTQQEDSAVYLCASSPQGNIQYFGAGTRLSVL.

Comments on this clonotype: A much larger clonotype is one base distant, so this may be a read error. The final CDR3 position lacks the conserved phenylalanine or tryptophan, pointing to a likely read error. This chain connects TRBV12-3 or TRBV12-4 to TRBJ2-7; D may be TRBD2 (6 bases). This CDR3 has 14 residues. V was shortened by 2 bases and J by 4 bases, with 12 bases between the two germline ends. The CDR3 DNA reads TGTGCCAGCAGTTTATCCGGTGGGGGGTACGAGCAGTACCTC. Translation gives CASSLSGGGYEQYL.

This clonotype was detected many times. The rearrangement joins TRBV11-3 to TRBJ2-3; possibly TRBD1 for D (6 bases). CDR3 size: 15 residues. The ends were cut back, 6 bases at V and 0 bases at J, with 13 bases in the middle. CDR1 is SGHNT, CDR2 YENEEA, per germline. In nucleotides, the CDR3 is TGTGCCAGCAGACAGGGCAGTACTAGCACAGATACGCAGTATTTT. It specifies CASRQGSTSTDTQYF.

The chain couples TRBV6-1 to TRBJ1-1, with TRBD1 matching 7 bases. The CDR3 consists of 14 residues. The ends lost 5 bases at V and 4 bases at J; junction bases unmatched: 7. Germline CDR1 and CDR2: MNHNS and SASEGT. The CDR3 region is CASSKTGAGTEAFF. CDR3 nucleotides: TGTGCCAGCAGTAAAACAGGGGCGGGCACTGAAGCTTTCTTT.

For this clonotype: A much larger clone differs by one base, so this may be a read error. The chain joins TRBV6-5 to TRBJ1-2; D perhaps matches TRBD1 (5 bases). Germline V gene lookup returns CDR1 MNHEY and CDR2 SVGAGI. This CDR3 has 14 amino acids. The CDR3 loop is CTSSYSKGHYGYTF. As DNA, the CDR3 is TGTACCAGCAGTTACTCGAAGGGGCACTATGGCTACACCTTC.

This clonotype came up a few times. The chain has TRBV14 and TRBJ2-1; 12 bases align to TRBD2. Germline loops: CDR1 SGHDN, CDR2 FVKESK. The CDR3 sequence is 16 residues long. V dropped 5 bases and J dropped 8; count of bases not matched to a gene: 10. CDR3 residues: CASSGLAGSLWDEQFF. In nucleotides, the CDR3 is TGTGCCAGCAGCGGACTAGCGGGATCTTTGTGGGATGAGCAGTTCTTC. Full variable domain (rest looked up from reference TRBV14 and TRBJ2-1): EAGVTQFPSHSVIEKGQTVTLRCDPISGHDNLYWYRRVMGKEIKFLLHFVKESKQDESGMPNNRFLAERTGGTYSTLKVQPAELEDSGVYFCASSGLAGSLWDEQFFGPGTRLTVL.

The rearrangement links TRBV12-3 or TRBV12-4 to TRBJ2-7; tentative D call: TRBD1 (5 bases). Between the trimmed V and J ends, which lost 8 bases and 2 bases, there was a span of 19 bases. The CDR3 totals 15 residues. In DNA form, the CDR3 reads TGTGCCAGCGGTCCCCTCCCACAGGAACCCTACGAGCAGTACTTC. It specifies CASGPLPQEPYEQYF.

This clonotype was found many times. The rearrangement uses TRBV5-5 and TRBJ1-2; D gene uncertain. Per the germline V gene, CDR1 is SGHKS and CDR2 is YYEKEE (reference sequence). Trimming took 5 bases from V and 6 from J, leaving 17 bases between them. This CDR3 is 14 amino acids long. For the CDR3, the DNA is TGTGCCAGCAGATTTCCGATCCCTACCGATGGCTACACCTTC. It specifies CASRFPIPTDGYTF.

The J gene is TRBJ2-1, the V gene TRBV7-9; TRBD1 matches at 9 bases. Germline V gene lookup returns CDR1 SEHNR and CDR2 FQNEAQ (reference sequence). The CDR3 has 15 amino acids. V shed 5 bases, J shed 9 bases, and the junction held 11 bases outside the gene matches. CDR3 residues: CASSPGTGSHSEQFF. For the CDR3, the DNA is TGTGCCAGCAGCCCCGGGACAGGGTCCCACAGTGAGCAGTTCTTC.

As to this clonotype: It may be a read error: a sequence one base away is much more abundant. The CDR3 region is CASSREIGYEQYF. CDR3 nucleotide sequence: TGCGCCAGCAGCCGAGAAATTGGTTACGAGCAGTACTTC. The V and J genes are TRBV4-1 and TRBJ2-7; unclear D gene. This CDR3 is built from 13 residues. V shed 4 bases and J shed 4 bases, with 11 bases lying between them. Germline-derived CDR1 and CDR2 are MGHRA and YSYEKL.

This clonotype was counted ten times or more. The chain recombines TRBV11-2 with TRBJ1-1; 9 nucleotides line up with TRBD1. Per the germline V gene, CDR1 is SGHAT and CDR2 is FQNNGV. The CDR3 covers 16 residues. V dropped 5 bases and J dropped 5; count of bases not matched to a gene: 12. For the CDR3, the DNA is TGTGCCAGCAGCATACAAACGAGGACAGGGGTGACTGAAGCTTTCTTT. Protein sequence: CASSIQTRTGVTEAFF.